A single sample gave rise to the 21 T cell receptor beta chains below, sequenced in a study of blood T cells in healthy people across ages. A sample-barcoded 5' primer and a J-beta primer mix were used in a second PCR of about 7 to 12 cycles. In TCRdb, the 5' RACE reads were re-called with MiXCR into one record per CDR3 protein. Among some 1,800,000 distinct CDR3 sequences, about two fifths were seen once, and the ten largest hold 20% to 25%. What was sequenced was blood. These receptors were obtained from a human donor in good health.

In this sample, this clonotype turned up a few times. The chain carries TRBV20-1 and TRBJ2-5; D assignment may be TRBD1 or TRBD2 (5 bases each). Looked up from germline, CDR1 is DFQATT and CDR2 is SNEGSKA (reference sequence). V lost 6 bases to trimming and J lost 1 base, with 12 bases between them. The CDR3 contains 13 residues. DNA of the CDR3: TGCAGTGCCTTTCGAGGGACCCAAGAGACCCAGTACTTC. Translating gives CSAFRGTQETQYF.

The V call is TRBV20-1, the J call TRBJ2-3; D is perhaps TRBD2 (7 bases). CDR3 length: 15 amino acids. The germline V gene has CDR1 DFQATT and CDR2 SNEGSKA (reference sequence). The V end lost 3 bases, the J end lost 2 bases, and 15 bases lay between the germline ends. The chain's CDR3 is CSASGGTFTTDTQYF. The CDR3 DNA sequence: TGCAGTGCTAGCGGGGGGACATTTACCACAGATACGCAGTATTTT.

The J gene is TRBJ1-1, the V gene TRBV9; tentative D call: TRBD1 (5 bases). V was pared by 0 bases and J by 4 bases, with 19 bases between. The CDR3 covers 17 residues. Germline V gene sequence: CDR1 SGDLS, CDR2 YYNGEE. The CDR3 here is CASSVGPGWDQVTEAFF. Here the CDR3 DNA reads TGTGCCAGCAGCGTAGGGCCTGGGTGGGACCAGGTCACTGAAGCTTTCTTT.

The chain links TRBV29-1 to TRBJ2-1; 8 nucleotides agree with TRBD1. The CDR3 runs 14 residues. With V trimmed by 7 bases and J by 4 bases, 9 bases remained unmatched. Germline CDR1 SQVTM, CDR2 ANQGSEA. As DNA, the CDR3 is TGCAGCGCCGGGACCGGGACAGGATACAATGAGCAGTTCTTC. It encodes CSAGTGTGYNEQFF.

The rearrangement uses TRBV10-3 and TRBJ2-1, with D unresolved. The CDR3 contains 13 residues. The V gene lost 6 bases and the J gene lost 3 bases, with 9 bases spanning the gap. In germline, CDR1 is ENHRY, CDR2 SYGVKD. The CDR3 nucleotides read TGTGCCATCAGCTCCGACATCTACAATGAGCAGTTCTTC. Translated: CAISSDIYNEQFF.

The rearrangement uses TRBV21-1 and TRBJ2-7. TRBV21-1 is a documented pseudogene. This CDR3 region has 12 residues. The CDR3 sequence: CASCRDYYEQYF. Written as DNA, the CDR3 is TGTGCCAGCTGCAGGGATTACTACGAGCAGTACTTC.

This clonotype has only a few counts. The chain combines TRBV10-3 with TRBJ2-1, with D perhaps TRBD2 (6 bases). The CDR3 is 13 amino acids. V was shortened by 3 bases and J by 8 bases, with 11 bases between the two germline ends. The germline V gene has CDR1 ENHRY and CDR2 SYGVKD. CDR3: CAISDRGIDEQFF. The DNA for the CDR3 is TGTGCCATCAGTGACCGGGGGATCGATGAGCAGTTCTTC.

With regard to this clonotype: A much larger clone differs by one base, so this may be a read error. This chain joins TRBV29-1 and TRBJ2-4; no clear D gene. The J call may not be correct, given that the DNA end is closer to TRBJ2-1. In germline, CDR1 is SQVTM, CDR2 ANQGSEA. The CDR3 totals 10 residues. The CDR3 is CSVRSDIQFF. The CDR3 nucleotides are TGCAGCGTCAGATCCGACATTCAGTTCTTC.

This clonotype was counted a few times. This chain connects TRBV7-9 to TRBJ1-5; 9 bases are shared with TRBD1. Germline V gene sequence: CDR1 SEHNR, CDR2 FQNEAQ (reference sequence). This CDR3 has 13 residues. With V trimmed by 8 bases and J by 4 bases, 3 bases remained unmatched. DNA of the CDR3: TGTGCCAGCGGAGGACAGGGGAATCAGCCCCAGCATTTT. Its translation: CASGGQGNQPQHF.

This clonotype showed up just a few times. The rearrangement joins TRBV9 to TRBJ2-1; D may be TRBD1 or TRBD2 (5 bases each). Germline CDR1 SGDLS, CDR2 YYNGEE. The V end lost 2 bases, the J end lost 3 bases, and 15 bases lay between the germline ends. The CDR3 runs 16 residues. The CDR3 spells CASSVQWDPDYNEQFF. The CDR3, as DNA: TGTGCCAGCAGCGTTCAATGGGACCCCGACTACAATGAGCAGTTCTTC.

The chain uses TRBV4-2 and TRBJ2-5; perhaps TRBD2 as D (5 bases). V lost 4 bases, J lost 2 bases, and 17 bases lay in between. CDR3 length: 16 residues. Germline V gene sequence: CDR1 LGHNA, CDR2 YNFKEQ. The CDR3: CASSPKGSELQETQYF. CDR3 sequence (DNA): TGTGCCAGCAGCCCTAAGGGTAGCGAGCTACAAGAGACCCAGTACTTC.

This clonotype was counted only a few times. The chain links TRBV6-5 to TRBJ1-1, with TRBD1 as a possible D gene (6 bases). The CDR3 contains 13 residues. V was pared by 7 bases and J by 4 bases, with 13 bases between. Germline CDR1 is MNHEY and CDR2 is SVGAGI. The CDR3 here is CASTRGSSTEAFF. CDR3 DNA sequence: TGTGCCAGCACCAGGGGCTCCAGCACTGAAGCTTTCTTT.

This clonotype appeared once. The chain uses TRBV7-3 and TRBJ1-1; D remains unclear. Trimming stripped 5 bases from V and 2 bases from J, with 12 bases between. Germline V gives CDR1 SGHTA, CDR2 FQGTGA. This CDR3 contains 14 residues. CDR3 coding DNA: TGTGCCAGCAGCCCGACGAGGCGAAACACTGAAGCTTTCTTT. It specifies CASSPTRRNTEAFF.

Comment on this clonotype: One end of the junction varies from germline; a read error may be responsible. The V gene is TRBV6-5, the J gene TRBJ2-1; D not certain. Per the germline V gene, CDR1 is MNHEY and CDR2 is SVGAGI. CDR3 length: 16 residues. The CDR3 is CASSYDLVSSYNERFF. CDR3 coding DNA: TGTGCCAGCAGTTACGACCTGGTTAGCTCCTACAATGAGCGGTTCTTC.

V gene TRBV19 combines with J gene TRBJ2-7; possibly TRBD1 for D (6 bases). V was trimmed by 4 bases and J by 3 bases, leaving 19 bases between them. This CDR3 spans 16 amino acids. Germline V gene sequence: CDR1 LNHDA, CDR2 SQIVND (reference sequence). CDR3 DNA: TGTGCCAGTAGTACCAAGACAGGCTCCAGGCTCTACGAGCAGTACTTC. It codes for CASSTKTGSRLYEQYF.

This chain connects TRBV13 to TRBJ2-5; no clear D. CDR3 length: 11 amino acids. Germline V lookup: CDR1 PRHDT, CDR2 FYEKMQ (reference sequence). Trimming shortened V by 2 bases and J by 11 bases, and 9 bases separated the two germline ends. The CDR3 nucleotides read TGTGCCAGCAGCTTATCCCAGCAGCAGTACTTC. It encodes CASSLSQQQYF.

The rearrangement joins TRBV29-1 to TRBJ1-4; no definite D call. CDR1 is SQVTM and CDR2 is ANQGSEA in the germline V gene. The germline V and J ends were trimmed by 4 bases and 5 bases, with 14 bases remaining between them. The CDR3 spans 14 residues. CDR3 DNA: TGCAGCGTTGGACGACGGGCATCAAATGAAAAACTGTTTTTT. Its protein is CSVGRRASNEKLFF.

The rearrangement uses TRBV4-3 and TRBJ1-2; tentative D call: TRBD1 (6 bases). V dropped 4 bases and J dropped 5 bases, with 17 bases sitting between them. CDR3 length: 15 residues. Germline CDR1 and CDR2: LGHNA and YSLEER. CDR3 loop: CASSPKAGTLYGYTF. The CDR3 region has the DNA TGCGCCAGCAGCCCCAAGGCCGGGACACTTTATGGCTACACCTTC.

This clonotype was observed a single time. A junction end diverges from the germline sequence, so it may reflect a read error. The J gene is TRBJ2-3, the V gene TRBV4-3, with 7 bases lining up with TRBD2. The CDR3 sequence is 14 residues long. CDR1 is LGHNA and CDR2 is YSLEER in the germline V gene. The CDR3 DNA follows: TGCGCCCGCAGCCAAAAGCGGGGAACAGATACGCAGTATTTT. This translates into CARSQKRGTDTQYF.

This clonotype was counted between two and nine times. V and J are TRBV4-2 and TRBJ2-7, with 9 nucleotides matching TRBD2. Germline CDR1 and CDR2: LGHNA and YNFKEQ. V shed 6 bases, J shed 5 bases, and the junction held 8 bases outside the gene matches. The CDR3 runs to 14 residues. The CDR3 DNA is TGTGCCAGCAGTCCCGGGACTAGCTTCCACGAGCAGTACTTC. Residues: CASSPGTSFHEQYF.

The chain couples TRBV3-1 to TRBJ1-4, with D hard to call. Germline lookup yields CDR1 LGHDT and CDR2 YNNKEL (reference sequence). V was trimmed by 0 bases and J by 7 bases, leaving 9 bases between them. The CDR3 contains 14 residues. The CDR3 DNA is TGTGCCAGCAGCCAAGATCTCAGGATTGAAAAACTGTTTTTT. It codes for CASSQDLRIEKLFF.